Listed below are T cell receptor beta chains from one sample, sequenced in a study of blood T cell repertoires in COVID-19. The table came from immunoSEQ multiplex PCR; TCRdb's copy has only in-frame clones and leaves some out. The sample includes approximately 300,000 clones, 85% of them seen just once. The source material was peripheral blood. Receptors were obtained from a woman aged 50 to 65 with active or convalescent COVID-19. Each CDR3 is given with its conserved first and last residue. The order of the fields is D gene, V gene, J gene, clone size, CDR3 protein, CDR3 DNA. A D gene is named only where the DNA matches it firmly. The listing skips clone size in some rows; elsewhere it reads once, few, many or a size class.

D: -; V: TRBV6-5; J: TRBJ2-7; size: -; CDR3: CASSSRPGHRIYEQYF; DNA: TGTGCCAGCAGTTCTAGGCCGGGACACCGGATCTACGAGCAGTACTTC
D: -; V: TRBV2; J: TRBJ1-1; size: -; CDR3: CASSEVPQGNTEAFF; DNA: TGTGCCAGCAGTGAAGTGCCCCAGGGGAACACTGAAGCTTTCTTT
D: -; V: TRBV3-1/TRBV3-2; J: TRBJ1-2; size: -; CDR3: CASSQGEGLLYGYTF; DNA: TGTGCCAGCAGCCAAGGGGAGGGACTCCTCTATGGCTACACCTTC
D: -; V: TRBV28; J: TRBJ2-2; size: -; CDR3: CASSLGGTLNTGELFF; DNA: TGTGCCAGCAGTTTGGGCGGGACTTTGAACACCGGGGAGCTGTTTTTT
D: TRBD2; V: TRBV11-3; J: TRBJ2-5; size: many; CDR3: CASSNSGKETQYF; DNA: TGTGCCAGCAGCAATAGCGGGAAAGAGACCCAGTACTTC
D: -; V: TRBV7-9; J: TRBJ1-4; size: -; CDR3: CASSLGTPTNEKLFF; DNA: TGTGCCAGCAGCTTAGGGACACCAACTAATGAAAAACTGTTTTTT
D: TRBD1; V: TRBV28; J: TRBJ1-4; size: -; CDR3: CASSLFLRGRANEKLFF; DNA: TGTGCCAGCAGTTTATTCTTAAGGGGGCGAGCTAATGAAAAACTGTTTTTT
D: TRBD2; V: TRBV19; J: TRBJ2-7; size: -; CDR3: CASSIATAQRGTYEQYF; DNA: TGTGCCAGTAGTATAGCCACCGCCCAGCGGGGCACCTACGAGCAGTACTTC
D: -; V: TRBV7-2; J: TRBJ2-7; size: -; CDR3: CASSLDYASSYEQYF; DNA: TGTGCCAGCAGCTTGGACTACGCCTCTTCCTACGAGCAGTACTTC
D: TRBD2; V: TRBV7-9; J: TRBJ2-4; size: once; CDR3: CASSLAGGAGAKNIQYF; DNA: TGTGCCAGCAGCTTAGCGGGCGGAGCGGGGGCAAAAAACATTCAGTACTTC
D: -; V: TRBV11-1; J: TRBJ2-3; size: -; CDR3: CASRTGGTQYF; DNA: TGTGCCAGCAGGACAGGTGGTACGCAGTATTTT
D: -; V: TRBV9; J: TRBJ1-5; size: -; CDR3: CASSPGSDQPQHF; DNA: TGTGCCAGCAGCCCCGGTAGCGATCAGCCCCAGCATTTT
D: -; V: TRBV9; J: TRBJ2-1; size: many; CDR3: CASSVELLSSYNEQFF; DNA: TGTGCCAGCAGCGTGGAGCTCTTGAGCTCCTACAATGAGCAGTTCTTC
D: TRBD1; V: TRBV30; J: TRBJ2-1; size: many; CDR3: CAWSGDSNYNEQFF; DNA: TGTGCCTGGAGTGGGGACAGTAACTACAATGAGCAGTTCTTC
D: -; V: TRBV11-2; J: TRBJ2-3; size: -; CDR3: CASSPDWGHTDTQYF; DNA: TGTGCCAGCAGCCCGGACTGGGGGCACACAGATACGCAGTATTTT
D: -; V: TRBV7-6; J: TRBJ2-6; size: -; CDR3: CASSLTGGDLSGANVLTF; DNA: TGTGCCAGCAGTTTAACAGGGGGGGATCTCTCTGGGGCCAACGTCCTGACTTTC
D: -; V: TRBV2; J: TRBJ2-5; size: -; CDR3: CASSEASEEETQYF; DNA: TGTGCCAGCAGTGAAGCCTCGGAGGAGGAGACCCAGTACTTC
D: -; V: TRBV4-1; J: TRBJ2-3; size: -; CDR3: CASSQAPNRDTQYF; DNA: TGCGCCAGCAGCCAAGCCCCTAATCGGGATACGCAGTATTTT
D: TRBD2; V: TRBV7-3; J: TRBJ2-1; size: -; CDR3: CASSLAGSYNEQFF; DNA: TGTGCCAGCAGCCTAGCGGGTTCCTACAATGAGCAGTTCTTC
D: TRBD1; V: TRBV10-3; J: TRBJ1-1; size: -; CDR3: CAITGTGNTEAFF; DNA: TGTGCCATCACTGGGACAGGGAACACTGAAGCTTTCTTT
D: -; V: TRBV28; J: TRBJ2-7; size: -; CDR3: CASSSTGQAGSYEQYF; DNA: TGTGCCAGCAGTTCCACGGGCCAGGCAGGGTCCTACGAGCAGTACTTC
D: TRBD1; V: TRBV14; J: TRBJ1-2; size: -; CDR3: CASSQARQGLRGYTF; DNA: TGTGCCAGCAGCCAAGCTAGACAGGGATTACGTGGCTACACCTTC
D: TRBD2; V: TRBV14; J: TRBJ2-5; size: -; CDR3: CASSMRERETQYF; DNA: TGTGCCAGCAGCATGCGGGAGAGGGAGACCCAGTACTTC
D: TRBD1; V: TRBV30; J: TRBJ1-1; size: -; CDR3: CARRDSLKSNTEAFF; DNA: TGTGCCCGGAGGGACAGCCTTAAATCGAACACTGAAGCTTTCTTT
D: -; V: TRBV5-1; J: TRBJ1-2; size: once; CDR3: CASSFYQGYGYTF; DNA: TGCGCCAGCAGCTTTTATCAGGGCTATGGCTACACCTTC
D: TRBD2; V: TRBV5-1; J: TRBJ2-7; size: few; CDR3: CASSLLAGSYEQYF; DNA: TGCGCCAGCAGCTTACTAGCGGGCTCCTACGAGCAGTACTTC
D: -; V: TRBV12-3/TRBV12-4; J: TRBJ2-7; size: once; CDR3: CASSLTTAYEQYF; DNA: TGTGCCAGCAGTTTAACAACAGCTTACGAGCAGTACTTC
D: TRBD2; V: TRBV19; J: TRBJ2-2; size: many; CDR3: CASRTTSGRITGELFF; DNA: TGTGCCAGTAGAACTACTAGCGGGAGGATCACCGGGGAGCTGTTTTTT
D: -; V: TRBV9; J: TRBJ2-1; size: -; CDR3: CASSDTGSSYNEQFF; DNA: TGTGCCAGCAGCGACACAGGGAGCTCCTACAATGAGCAGTTCTTC
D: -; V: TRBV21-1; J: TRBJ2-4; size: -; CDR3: CASSNRTGTGRFLAKNIQYF; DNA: TGTGCCAGCAGCAATAGAACCGGGACAGGGCGGTTTCTAGCCAAAAACATTCAGTACTTC
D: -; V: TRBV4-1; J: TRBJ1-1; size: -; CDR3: CASSHPARGETEAFF; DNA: TGCGCCAGCAGCCACCCGGCCAGGGGTGAGACTGAAGCTTTCTTT
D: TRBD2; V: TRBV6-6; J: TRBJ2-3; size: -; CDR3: CASSYPAGEGPGTQYF; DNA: TGTGCCAGCAGTTACCCCGCGGGAGAGGGCCCAGGTACGCAGTATTTT
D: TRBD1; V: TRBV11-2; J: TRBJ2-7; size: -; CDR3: CASSAAPGQGHEQYF; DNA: TGTGCCAGCAGCGCAGCCCCGGGACAGGGGCACGAGCAGTACTTC
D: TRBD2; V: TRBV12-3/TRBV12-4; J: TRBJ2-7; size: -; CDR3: CASSLTSGHEQYF; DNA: TGTGCCAGCAGTTTGACTAGCGGGCACGAGCAGTACTTC
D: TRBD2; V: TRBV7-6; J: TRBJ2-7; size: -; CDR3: CASSLGASGSSYEQYF; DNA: TGTGCCAGCAGCTTAGGGGCTAGCGGCTCCTCCTACGAGCAGTACTTC
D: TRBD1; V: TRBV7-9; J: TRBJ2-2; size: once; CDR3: CASSPPGQGVGELFF; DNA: TGTGCCAGCAGCCCGCCGGGACAGGGGGTCGGGGAGCTGTTTTTT
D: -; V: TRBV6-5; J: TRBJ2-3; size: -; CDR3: CASRREYGDTQYF; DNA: TGTGCCAGCAGGAGGGAATATGGAGATACGCAGTATTTT
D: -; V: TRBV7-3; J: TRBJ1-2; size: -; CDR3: CASSLGPNYGYTF; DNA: TGTGCCAGCAGCTTAGGCCCTAACTATGGCTACACCTTC
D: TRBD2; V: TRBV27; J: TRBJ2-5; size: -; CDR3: CASSLVPSGSQETQYF; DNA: TGTGCCAGCAGTTTAGTGCCTAGCGGGAGCCAAGAGACCCAGTACTTC
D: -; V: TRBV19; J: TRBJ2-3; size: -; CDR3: CASSRQGEDPQYF; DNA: TGTGCCAGTAGTAGGCAGGGGGAGGACCCGCAGTATTTT
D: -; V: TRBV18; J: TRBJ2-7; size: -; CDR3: CASSPNRAPKGEQYF; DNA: TGTGCCAGCTCACCGAACAGGGCACCAAAAGGGGAGCAGTACTTC
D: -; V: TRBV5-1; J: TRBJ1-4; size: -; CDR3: CASSLERGANEKLFF; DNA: TGCGCCAGCAGCTTGGAAAGAGGCGCGAATGAAAAACTGTTTTTT
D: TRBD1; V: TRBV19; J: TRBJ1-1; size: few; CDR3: CASSIRGQVNTEAFF; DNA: TGTGCCAGTAGTATAAGGGGGCAGGTCAACACTGAAGCTTTCTTT
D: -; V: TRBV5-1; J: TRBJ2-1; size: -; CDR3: CASSIRDSAGEQFF; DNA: TGCGCCAGCAGCATCCGGGACTCCGCCGGGGAGCAGTTCTTC
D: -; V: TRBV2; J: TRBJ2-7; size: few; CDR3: CASSEALTSGYEQYF; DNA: TGTGCCAGCAGTGAAGCGTTAACTAGTGGGTACGAGCAGTACTTC
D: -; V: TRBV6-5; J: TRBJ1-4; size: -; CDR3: CASSLDPRGEKLFF; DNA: TGTGCCAGCAGTTTAGACCCGAGAGGTGAAAAACTGTTTTTT
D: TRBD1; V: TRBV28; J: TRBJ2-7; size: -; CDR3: CASSLSLSNLDREQYF; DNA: TGTGCCAGCAGTTTATCTCTTTCGAACTTGGACAGGGAGCAGTACTTC
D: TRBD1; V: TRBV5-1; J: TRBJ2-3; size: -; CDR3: CASSLSGQGFTDTQYF; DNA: TGCGCCAGCAGCTTGTCGGGACAGGGGTTCACAGATACGCAGTATTTT
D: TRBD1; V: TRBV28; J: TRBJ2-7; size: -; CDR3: CASSFDRGPYEQYF; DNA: TGTGCCAGCAGTTTCGACAGGGGCCCCTACGAGCAGTACTTC
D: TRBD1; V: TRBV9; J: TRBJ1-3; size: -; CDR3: CASSVRDRAFSGNTIYF; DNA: TGTGCCAGCAGCGTAAGGGACAGGGCCTTCAGTGGAAACACCATATATTTT
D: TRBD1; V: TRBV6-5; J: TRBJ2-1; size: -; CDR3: CASRPRQGAYNEQFF; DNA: TGTGCCAGCAGACCCCGACAGGGGGCCTACAATGAGCAGTTCTTC
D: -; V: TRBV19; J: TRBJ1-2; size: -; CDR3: CASSRTDPNYGYTF; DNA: TGTGCCAGTAGCCGGACAGACCCTAACTATGGCTACACCTTC
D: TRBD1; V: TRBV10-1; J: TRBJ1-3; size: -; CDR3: CASSGLGTGWENTIYF; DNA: TGCGCCAGCAGTGGCCTTGGGACAGGTTGGGAAAACACCATATATTTT